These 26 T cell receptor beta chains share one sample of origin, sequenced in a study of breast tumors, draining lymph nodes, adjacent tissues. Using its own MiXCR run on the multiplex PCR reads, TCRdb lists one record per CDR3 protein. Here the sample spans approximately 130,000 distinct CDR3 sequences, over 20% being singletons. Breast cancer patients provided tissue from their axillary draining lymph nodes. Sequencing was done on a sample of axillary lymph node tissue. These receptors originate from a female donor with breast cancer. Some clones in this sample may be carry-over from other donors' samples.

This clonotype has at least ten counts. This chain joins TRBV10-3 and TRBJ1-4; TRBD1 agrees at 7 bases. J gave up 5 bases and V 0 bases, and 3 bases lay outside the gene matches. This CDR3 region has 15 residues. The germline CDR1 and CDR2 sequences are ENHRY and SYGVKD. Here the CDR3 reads CAISESQTGNEKLFF. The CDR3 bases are TGTGCCATCAGTGAGTCCCAGACAGGGAATGAAAAACTGTTTTTT.

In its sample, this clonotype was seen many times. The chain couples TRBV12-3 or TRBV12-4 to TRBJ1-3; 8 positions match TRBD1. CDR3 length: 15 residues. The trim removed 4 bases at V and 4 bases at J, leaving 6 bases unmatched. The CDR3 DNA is TGTGCCAGCAGTTCAGGGGGCACTGCAGGAAACACCATATATTTT. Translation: CASSSGGTAGNTIYF.

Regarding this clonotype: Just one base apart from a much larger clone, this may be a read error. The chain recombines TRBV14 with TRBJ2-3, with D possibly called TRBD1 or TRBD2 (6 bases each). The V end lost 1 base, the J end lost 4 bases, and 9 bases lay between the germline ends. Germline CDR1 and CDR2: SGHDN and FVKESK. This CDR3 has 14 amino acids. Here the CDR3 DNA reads TGTGCCAGCAGCCAAGTCGGGGGCTCAGATACGCAGTATTTT. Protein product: CASSQVGGSDTQYF. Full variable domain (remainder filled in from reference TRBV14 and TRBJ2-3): EAGVTQFPSHSVIEKGQTVTLRCDPISGHDNLYWYRRVMGKEIKFLLHFVKESKQDESGMPNNRFLAERTGGTYSTLKVQPAELEDSGVYFCASSQVGGSDTQYFGPGTRLTVL.

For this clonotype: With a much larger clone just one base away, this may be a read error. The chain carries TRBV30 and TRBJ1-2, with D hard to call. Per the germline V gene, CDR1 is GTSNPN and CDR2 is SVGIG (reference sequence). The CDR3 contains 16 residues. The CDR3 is CARSLGTSSGSYGYTF. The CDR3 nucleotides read TGTGCCCGGAGCCTCGGCACTTCAAGCGGCTCCTATGGCTACACCTTC.

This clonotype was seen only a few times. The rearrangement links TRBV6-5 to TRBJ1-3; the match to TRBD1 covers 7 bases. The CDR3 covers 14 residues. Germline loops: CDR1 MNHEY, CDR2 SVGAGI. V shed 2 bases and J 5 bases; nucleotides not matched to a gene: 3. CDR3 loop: CASSYKGARNTIYF. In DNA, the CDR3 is TGTGCCAGCAGTTACAAGGGGGCCAGAAACACCATATATTTT.

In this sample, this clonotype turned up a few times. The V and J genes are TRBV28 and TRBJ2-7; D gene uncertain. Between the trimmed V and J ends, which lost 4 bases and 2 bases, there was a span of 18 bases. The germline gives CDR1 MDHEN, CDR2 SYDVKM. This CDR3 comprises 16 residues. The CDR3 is CASSSSNSLNPYEQYF. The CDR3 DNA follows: TGTGCCAGCAGTTCCTCTAACTCCCTTAACCCCTACGAGCAGTACTTC.

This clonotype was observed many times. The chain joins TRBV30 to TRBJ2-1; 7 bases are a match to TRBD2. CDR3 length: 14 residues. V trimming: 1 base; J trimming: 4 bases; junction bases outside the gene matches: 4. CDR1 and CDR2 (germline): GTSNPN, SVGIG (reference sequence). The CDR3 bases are TGTGCCTGGAGTGGTGGGGGGGGATACAATGAGCAGTTCTTC. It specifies CAWSGGGGYNEQFF.

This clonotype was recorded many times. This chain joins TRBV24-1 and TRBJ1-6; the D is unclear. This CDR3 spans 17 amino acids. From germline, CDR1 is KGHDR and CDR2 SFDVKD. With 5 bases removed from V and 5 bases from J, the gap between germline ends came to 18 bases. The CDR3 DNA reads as TGTGCCACCAGTGGGGTATCATCCCCTAAAAATAATTCACCCCTCCACTTT. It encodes CATSGVSSPKNNSPLHF.

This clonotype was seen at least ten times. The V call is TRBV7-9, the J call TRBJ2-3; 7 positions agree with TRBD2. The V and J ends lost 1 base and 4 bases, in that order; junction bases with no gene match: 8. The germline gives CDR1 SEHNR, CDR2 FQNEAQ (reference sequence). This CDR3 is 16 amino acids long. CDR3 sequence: CASSLVSGKEADTQYF. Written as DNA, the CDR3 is TGTGCCAGCAGCTTAGTCAGCGGGAAGGAGGCAGATACGCAGTATTTT.

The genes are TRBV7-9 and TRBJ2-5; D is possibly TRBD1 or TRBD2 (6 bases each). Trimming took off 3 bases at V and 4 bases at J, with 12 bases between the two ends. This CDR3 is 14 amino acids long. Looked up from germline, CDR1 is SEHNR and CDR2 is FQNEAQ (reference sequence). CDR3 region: CASSLYGGGETQYF. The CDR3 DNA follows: TGTGCCAGCAGCTTGTACGGGGGCGGAGAGACCCAGTACTTC. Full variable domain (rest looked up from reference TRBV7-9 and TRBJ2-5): DTGVSQNPRHKITKRGQNVTFRCDPISEHNRLYWYRQTLGQGPEFLTYFQNEAQLEKSRLLSDRFSAERPKGSFSTLEIQRTEQGDSAMYLCASSLYGGGETQYFGPGTRLLVL.

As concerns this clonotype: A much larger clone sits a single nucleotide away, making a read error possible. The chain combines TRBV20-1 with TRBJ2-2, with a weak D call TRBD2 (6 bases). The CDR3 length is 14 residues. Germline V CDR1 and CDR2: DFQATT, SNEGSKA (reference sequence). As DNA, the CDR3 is TGCAGTGCCCTAGGACTAAAAAACACCTGGGAGCTGTTTTTT. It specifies CSALGLKNTWELFF.

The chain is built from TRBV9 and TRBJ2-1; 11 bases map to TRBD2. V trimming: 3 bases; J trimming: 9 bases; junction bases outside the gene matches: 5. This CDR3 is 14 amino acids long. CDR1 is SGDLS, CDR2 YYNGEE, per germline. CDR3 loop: CASSDRLAGFEQFF. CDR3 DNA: TGTGCCAGCAGCGACCGACTAGCGGGATTTGAGCAGTTCTTC.

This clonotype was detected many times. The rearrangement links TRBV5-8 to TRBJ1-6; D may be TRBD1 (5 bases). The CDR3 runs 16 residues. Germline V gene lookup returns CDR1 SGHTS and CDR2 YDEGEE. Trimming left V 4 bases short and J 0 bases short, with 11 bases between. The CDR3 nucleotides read TGTGCCAGCAGCAAGGGGCTCAGCTCCTATAATTCACCCCTCCACTTT. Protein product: CASSKGLSSYNSPLHF.

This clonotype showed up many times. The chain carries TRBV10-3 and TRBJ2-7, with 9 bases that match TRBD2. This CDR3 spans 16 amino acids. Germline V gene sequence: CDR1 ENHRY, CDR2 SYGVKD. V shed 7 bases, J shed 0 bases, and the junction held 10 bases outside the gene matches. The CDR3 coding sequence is TGTGCCATCAATCCGACTAGCGGCTCGAGCTCCTACGAGCAGTACTTC. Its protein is CAINPTSGSSSYEQYF.

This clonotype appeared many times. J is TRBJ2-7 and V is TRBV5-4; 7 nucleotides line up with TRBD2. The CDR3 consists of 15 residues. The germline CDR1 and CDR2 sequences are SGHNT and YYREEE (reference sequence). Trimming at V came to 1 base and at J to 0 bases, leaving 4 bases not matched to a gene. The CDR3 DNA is TGTGCCAGCAGCTTGCCAGGCGGGAGCTCCTACGAGCAGTACTTC. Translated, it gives CASSLPGGSSYEQYF.

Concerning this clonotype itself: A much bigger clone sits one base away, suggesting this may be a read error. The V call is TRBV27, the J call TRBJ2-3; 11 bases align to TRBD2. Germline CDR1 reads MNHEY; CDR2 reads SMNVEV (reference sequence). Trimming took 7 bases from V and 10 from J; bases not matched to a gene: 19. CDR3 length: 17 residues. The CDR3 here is CASTSTSGSPKGYAQYF. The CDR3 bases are TGTGCCAGCACCTCCACTAGCGGGAGCCCGAAAGGATATGCGCAGTATTTT.

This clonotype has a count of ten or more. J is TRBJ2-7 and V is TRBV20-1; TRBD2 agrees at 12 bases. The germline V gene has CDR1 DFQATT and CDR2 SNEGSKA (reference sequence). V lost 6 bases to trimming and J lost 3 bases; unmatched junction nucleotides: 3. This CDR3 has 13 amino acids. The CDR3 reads CSARTSGNYEQYF. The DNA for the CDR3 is TGCAGTGCCAGGACTAGCGGGAACTACGAGCAGTACTTC.

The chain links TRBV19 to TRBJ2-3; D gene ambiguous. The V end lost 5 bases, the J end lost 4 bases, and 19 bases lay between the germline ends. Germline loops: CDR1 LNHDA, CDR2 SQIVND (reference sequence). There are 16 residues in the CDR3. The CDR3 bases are TGTGCCAGTAGTTCTCTGGCGGAACCTGGGGCAGATACGCAGTATTTT. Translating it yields CASSSLAEPGADTQYF.

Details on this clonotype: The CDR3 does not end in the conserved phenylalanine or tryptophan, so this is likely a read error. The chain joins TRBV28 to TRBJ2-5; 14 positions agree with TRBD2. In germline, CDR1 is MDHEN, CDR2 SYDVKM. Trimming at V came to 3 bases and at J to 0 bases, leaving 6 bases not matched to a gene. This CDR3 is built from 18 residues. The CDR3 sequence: CASSFLGTSGGHQETQYL. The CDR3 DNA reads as TGTGCCAGCAGTTTCCTTGGGACTAGCGGGGGACACCAAGAGACCCAGTACCTC.

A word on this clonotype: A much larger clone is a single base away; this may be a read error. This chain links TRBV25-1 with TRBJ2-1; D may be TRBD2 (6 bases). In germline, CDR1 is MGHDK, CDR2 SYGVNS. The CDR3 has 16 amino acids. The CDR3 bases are TGTGCCAGCAGTGCAGGAGGACTAATCAGTAACAATGAGCAGTCCTTC. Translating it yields CASSAGGLISNNEQSF.

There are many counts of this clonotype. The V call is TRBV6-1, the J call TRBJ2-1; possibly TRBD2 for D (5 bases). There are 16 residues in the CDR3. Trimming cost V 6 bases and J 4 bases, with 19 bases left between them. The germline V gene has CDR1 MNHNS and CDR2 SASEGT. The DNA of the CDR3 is TGTGCCAGCAGACTGGGGAAACCGACTAAGTACAATGAGCAGTTCTTC. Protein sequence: CASRLGKPTKYNEQFF.

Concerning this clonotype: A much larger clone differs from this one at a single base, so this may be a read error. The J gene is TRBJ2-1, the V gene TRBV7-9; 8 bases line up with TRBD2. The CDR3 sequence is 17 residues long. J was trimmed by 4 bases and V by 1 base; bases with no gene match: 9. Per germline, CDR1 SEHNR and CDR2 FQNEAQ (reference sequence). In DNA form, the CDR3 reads TGTGCCAGCAGCTTAGAAGGAGTAGCGGGAATTTACAATGAGCAGTTCTTC. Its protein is CASSLEGVAGIYNEQFF.

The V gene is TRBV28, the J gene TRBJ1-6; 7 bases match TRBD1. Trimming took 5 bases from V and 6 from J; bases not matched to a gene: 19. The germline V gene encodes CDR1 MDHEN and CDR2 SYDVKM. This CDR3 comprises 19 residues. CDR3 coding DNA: TGTGCCAGCAGTCTCCCCCCCTTGGCAGGCAGGGGGATTAATTCACCCCTCCACTTT. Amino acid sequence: CASSLPPLAGRGINSPLHF.

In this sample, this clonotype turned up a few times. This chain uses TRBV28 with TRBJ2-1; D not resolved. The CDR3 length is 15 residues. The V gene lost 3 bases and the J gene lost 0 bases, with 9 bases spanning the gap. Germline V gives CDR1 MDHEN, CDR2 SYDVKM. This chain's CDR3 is CASSFYSSSYNEQFF. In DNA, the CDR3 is TGTGCCAGCAGTTTTTACTCCAGCTCCTACAATGAGCAGTTCTTC.

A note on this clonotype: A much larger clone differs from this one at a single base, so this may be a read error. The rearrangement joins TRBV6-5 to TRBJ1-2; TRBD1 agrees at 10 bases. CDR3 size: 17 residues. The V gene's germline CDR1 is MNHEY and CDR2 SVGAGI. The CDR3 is CARSYSAARDRGYGYTF. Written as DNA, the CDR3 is TGTGCCCGCAGTTACTCTGCCGCGCGGGACAGGGGATATGGCTACACCTTC.

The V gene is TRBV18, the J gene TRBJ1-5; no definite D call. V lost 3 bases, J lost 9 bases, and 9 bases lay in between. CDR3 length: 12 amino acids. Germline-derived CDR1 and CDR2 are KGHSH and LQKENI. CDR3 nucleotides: TGTGCCAGCTCACCTAGTGATCGGCCCCAGCATTTT. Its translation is CASSPSDRPQHF.